A selection of T cell receptor beta chains follows, all from one sample in a study of T-cell memory formation after mild COVID-19. TCRdb re-called the 5' RACE reads through MiXCR, storing one row per CDR3 protein. The table includes about 45,000 distinct CDR3 sequences, approximately 9.7% detected once. Source material: PBMCs or a T cell subset sorted from them (not recorded which). All receptors derive from an adult woman who had mild COVID-19 (a few samples of this study predate the infection). Cell type and time point are not known. Each CDR3 is given with its conserved first and last residue. D genes are given only for firm matches. Clone sizes are given selectively: once, few, many, or a class where the clone is expanded.

NA | NA | TRBJ1-1 | TRBV11-2 | TGTGCCAGCAGCTTTGAGGCCTACACTGAAGCTTTCTTT | CASSFEAYTEAFF
NA | NA | TRBJ1-1 | TRBV25-1 | TGTGCCAGCAGTGAGGGCAGGGAAGGTCGTGAAGCTTTCTTT | CASSEGREGREAFF
TRBD1 | many | TRBJ2-7 | TRBV5-1 | TGCGCCAGCAGTTCCGTGTCAGGGGGCCGGAGCGAGCAGTACTTC | CASSSVSGGRSEQYF
NA | NA | TRBJ2-4 | TRBV5-5 | TGTGCCAGCAGCGCCGGGGTCGGCAGGGAAGCAAACATTCAGTACTTC | CASSAGVGREANIQYF
NA | few | TRBJ2-1 | TRBV7-8 | TGTGCCAGCAGCGATTCAATAGGGCGGCGCTCCTACAATGAGCAGTTCTTC | CASSDSIGRRSYNEQFF
TRBD2 | few | TRBJ2-3 | TRBV28 | TGTGCCAGCAGCGTTAATAGCGGGCGGACGCAGTATTTT | CASSVNSGRTQYF
NA | once | TRBJ1-5 | TRBV2 | TGTGCCAGCATGAAAGAACTCAATCAGCCCCAGCATTTT | CASMKELNQPQHF
NA | many | TRBJ2-7 | TRBV6-6 | TGTGCCACAAAACACAGAGCCACCTACGAGCAGTACTTC | CATKHRATYEQYF
TRBD1 | many | TRBJ2-1 | TRBV5-1 | TGCGCCAGCAGACAAGGACAGGGGGGCAATGAGCAGTTCTTC | CASRQGQGGNEQFF
NA | NA | TRBJ2-1 | TRBV2 | TGTGCCAGCAAACAGGGAGTTATGTACAATGAGCAGTTCTTC | CASKQGVMYNEQFF
NA | many | TRBJ2-2 | TRBV6-5 | TGTGCCAGCAGTTACCGCCAGGTAGCAAACACCGGGGAGCTGTTTTTT | CASSYRQVANTGELFF
NA | NA | TRBJ2-2 | TRBV11-2 | TGTGCCAGCAGCCTAGAGCGGCCTCCCTCCGGGGAGCTGTTTTTT | CASSLERPPSGELFF
TRBD1 | few | TRBJ1-5 | TRBV5-4 | TGTGCCAGCAGCTTGGCCGAGGCAGGGGGGCAGCCCCAGCATTTT | CASSLAEAGGQPQHF
NA | many | TRBJ2-3 | TRBV11-2 | TGTGCCAGCAGCTCGACAGTTACCCGCCGTCCTTTCACAGATACGCAGTATTTT | CASSSTVTRRPFTDTQYF
NA | many | TRBJ2-7 | TRBV20-1 | TGCAGTGCTAGAGTCTGGGCCGAGAGCTCCTACGAGCAGTACTTC | CSARVWAESSYEQYF
TRBD1 | few | TRBJ1-4 | TRBV2 | TGTGCCACTAGGACAGGGGTGGTGGAAAAACTGTTTTTT | CATRTGVVEKLFF
TRBD1 | many | TRBJ2-1 | TRBV12-3/TRBV12-4 | TGTGCCAGCAGTCCAACCCCGGGACAGGCCCTCTACAATGAGCAGTTCTTC | CASSPTPGQALYNEQFF
NA | NA | TRBJ1-2 | TRBV4-1 | TGCGCCAGCAGCCTAGCGGGAGGTGGGGGCTACACCTTC | CASSLAGGGGYTF
NA | many | TRBJ1-3 | TRBV10-2 | TGCGCCAGCAGTGACTGGGGGATCCTAGGAAACACCATATATTTT | CASSDWGILGNTIYF
NA | NA | TRBJ2-2 | TRBV18 | TGTGCCAGCTCACCCCCGGCCAGGGTCGGAGGCGGGGAGCTGTTTTTT | CASSPPARVGGGELFF
NA | few | TRBJ2-3 | TRBV19 | TGTGCCAGCGCCGCTGGGGGAGGGACACAGTATTTT | CASAAGGGTQYF
NA | few | TRBJ1-6 | TRBV10-3 | TGTGCCATCAGTCCGGGAGACGGTTCACCCCTCCACTTT | CAISPGDGSPLHF
TRBD1 | NA | TRBJ2-1 | TRBV5-1 | TGCGCCAGCAGCTTGGGGGACAGCTCCTACAATGAGCAGTTCTTC | CASSLGDSSYNEQFF
NA | many | TRBJ2-2 | TRBV12-3/TRBV12-4 | TGTGCCAGCACCCCTCTAGCGCCGAACACCGGGGAGCTGTTTTTT | CASTPLAPNTGELFF
NA | few | TRBJ1-6 | TRBV2 | TGTGCCAGCAGCCGCAGGGGTTCCTATAATTCACCCCTCCACTTT | CASSRRGSYNSPLHF
NA | many | TRBJ2-1 | TRBV27 | TGTGCCAGCAGTTTAGAGAAGTGGGGCCATTTCTTC | CASSLEKWGHFF
NA | NA | TRBJ1-5 | TRBV20-1 | TGCAGTGCTAGGGGAAGCAATCAGCCCCAGCATTTT | CSARGSNQPQHF
TRBD2 | few | TRBJ2-3 | TRBV27 | TGTGCCAGCAGATCAGCGGGGCGCACAGATACGCAGTATTTT | CASRSAGRTDTQYF
NA | few | TRBJ1-6 | TRBV5-6 | TGTGCCAGCAGTTCACCGGCCACGGGGTCACCCCTCCACTTT | CASSSPATGSPLHF
NA | medium-sized | TRBJ1-1 | TRBV6-5 | TGTGCCAGCAGTTACGGTAGGAACACTGAAGCTTTCTTT | CASSYGRNTEAFF
NA | many | TRBJ2-1 | TRBV3-1 | TGTGCCAGCAGCGCCAGTGGCCATGAGCAGTTCTTC | CASSASGHEQFF
NA | NA | TRBJ2-7 | TRBV5-1 | TGCGCCAGCAGCTTGGTGGATGTTCAGGCCTACGAGCAGTACTTC | CASSLVDVQAYEQYF
NA | few | TRBJ2-1 | TRBV4-2 | TGTGCCAGCAGCCAAGTTTCGTACGATGAGCAGTTCTTC | CASSQVSYDEQFF
TRBD1 | few | TRBJ2-7 | TRBV4-1 | TGCGCCAGCAGCCAAGATTCGGGACAGGGGGCTTACGAGCAGTACTTC | CASSQDSGQGAYEQYF
NA | NA | TRBJ2-7 | TRBV7-9 | TGTGCCAGCAGCTTACTAGGTGGTCAGGGGATCTACGAGCAGTACTTC | CASSLLGGQGIYEQYF
TRBD2 | few | TRBJ2-3 | TRBV5-1 | TGCGCCAGCAGCTTGGTTGCTAGCGGAACAGATACGCAGTATTTT | CASSLVASGTDTQYF
TRBD2 | few | TRBJ2-7 | TRBV12-3/TRBV12-4 | TGTGCCAGCAGTTTTGCGGGAGGGTACGAGCAGTACTTC | CASSFAGGYEQYF
TRBD1 | few | TRBJ2-2 | TRBV12-3/TRBV12-4 | TGTGCCAGCACCCCCTTTAGAGGGGGCGACACCGGGGAGCTGTTTTTT | CASTPFRGGDTGELFF
TRBD1 | few | TRBJ2-7 | TRBV13 | TGTGCCAGCAGCGCCGACAGGGGAAGGGACCACTACGAGCAGTACTTC | CASSADRGRDHYEQYF
NA | NA | TRBJ1-2 | TRBV7-2 | TGTGCCAGCAGCTTAGGCGGGGCAGCTTCTAACTATGGCTACACCTTC | CASSLGGAASNYGYTF
TRBD2 | NA | TRBJ2-7 | TRBV7-2 | TGTGCCAGCAGCCCCCCGGGACTAGCGGGGGGGCAGTACGAGCAGTACTTC | CASSPPGLAGGQYEQYF
NA | many | TRBJ2-7 | TRBV12-3/TRBV12-4 | TGTGCCAGCAGTTTAACGTACGAGCAGTACTTC | CASSLTYEQYF
NA | many | TRBJ2-3 | TRBV24-1 | TGTGCCACGCGGGGCCTCACAGATACGCAGTATTTT | CATRGLTDTQYF
NA | many | TRBJ2-1 | TRBV7-3 | TGTGCCAGCAGCTCCGGGCAGAACAATGAGCAGTTCTTC | CASSSGQNNEQFF